This T cell receptor (beta chain) was recovered during a study of shared clonotypes between healthy human individuals. Findings and caveats of the study: Tissue TCR repertoires likely differ from these blood-only repertoires. The naive CD4 repertoires of a handful of donors were compared, and roughly 5.1% of clonotypes were shared.

Here immunoSEQ multiplex PCR was the method, and the copy in TCRdb shows in-frame clones only, minus some. The sample carries roughly 600,000 clones, roughly 98% recorded once. This clone was recorded once. Its antigen is unknown. Trimming pared 6 bases from V and 2 bases from J, leaving 11 bases between. The V gene's germline CDR1 is LNHNV and CDR2 YYDKDF (reference sequence). This CDR3 spans 13 amino acids. The naive CD8 population came from CD45RO-negative cells selected for CCR7, without terminally differentiated effector memory CD45RA+ cells. The chain couples TRBV15 to TRBJ2-7; a weak D match, TRBD2 (5 bases). This receptor was identified in a man aged 30 to 45 in good health. Sequencing input: naive CD8+ T cells sorted from blood. The CDR3 spells CATRESGAYEQYF. Written as DNA, the CDR3 is TGTGCCACCAGGGAAAGCGGAGCCTACGAGCAGTACTTC.